The 10 T cell receptor beta chains below were found in one sample sequenced in a study of blood T cell repertoires in COVID-19. Clones were sequenced by immunoSEQ multiplex PCR, and TCRdb holds only the in-frame ones, with some missing. In the table there are fewer than 180,000 clones, approximately 90% of which are singletons. Sequencing was done on a sample of peripheral blood. The source of these receptors is a woman aged 55-75 years with active or convalescent COVID-19.

The chain combines TRBV10-3 with TRBJ2-1; 7 bases align to TRBD1. The CDR3 spans 11 residues. J gave up 6 bases and V 8 bases, and 1 base lay outside the gene matches. Germline V CDR1 and CDR2: ENHRY, SYGVKD. The CDR3 loop is CAIGDSNEQFF. Here the CDR3 DNA reads TGTGCCATCGGGGACAGCAATGAGCAGTTCTTC.

The rearrangement uses TRBV10-3 and TRBJ2-6; TRBD1 might be the D (6 bases). Germline V gives CDR1 ENHRY, CDR2 SYGVKD. The CDR3 covers 16 residues. The ends were cut back, 6 bases at V and 5 bases at J, with 17 bases in the middle. The CDR3 nucleotides read TGTGCCATCAGCCAGAGACAGGTAGATAGGGCCAACGTCCTGACTTTC. It encodes CAISQRQVDRANVLTF.

This clone was recorded only once. This rearrangement joins TRBV10-3 to TRBJ2-1; 8 nucleotides align to TRBD1. CDR3 length equals 16 residues. The V gene end was trimmed by 4 bases and the J gene end by 0 bases; junction bases not matched to a gene: 5. The V gene's germline CDR1 is ENHRY and CDR2 SYGVKD. This chain's CDR3 is CAISGNRGDSYNEQFF. The CDR3 DNA follows: TGTGCCATCAGTGGAAACAGGGGGGACTCCTACAATGAGCAGTTCTTC.

V and J are TRBV5-1 and TRBJ2-1; D is undetermined. This CDR3 has 13 residues. CDR1 and CDR2 from the germline V gene are SGHRS and YFSETQ. V lost 7 bases and J lost 0, with 8 bases in between. CDR3 coding DNA: TGCGCCAGCTCTTCCGGCTCCTACAATGAGCAGTTCTTC. This encodes CASSSGSYNEQFF.

This chain uses TRBV3-1 (or the pseudogene TRBV3-2) with TRBJ2-7; possibly TRBD2 for D (5 bases). V was cut by 0 bases and J by 1 base, with 16 bases left in between. Germline CDR1 is LGHDT and CDR2 is YNNKEL (reference sequence). The length of the CDR3 is 17 residues. CDR3 residues: CASSQDGGLAASYEQYF. The CDR3 DNA is TGTGCCAGCAGCCAAGATGGAGGACTGGCCGCTTCCTACGAGCAGTACTTC.

Ten or more counts support this clone. The chain carries TRBV21-1 and TRBJ1-5; the table's D gene call, TRBD1, was not cross checked with the DNA. TRBV21-1 represents a pseudogene. CDR3 length equals 12 residues. CDR3 DNA sequence: TGTGCCACGGACAGTCGCAATCAGCCCCAGCATTTT. Translating it yields CATDSRNQPQHF.

The J gene is TRBJ2-7, the V gene TRBV9, with a tentative D call TRBD1 (5 bases). Germline values: CDR1 SGDLS, CDR2 YYNGEE. Trimming pared 0 bases from V and 6 bases from J, leaving 13 bases between. The CDR3 length is 14 residues. The CDR3 region is CASSVGSFQGEQYF. DNA for the CDR3: TGTGCCAGCAGCGTAGGGTCGTTTCAGGGCGAGCAGTACTTC.

CDR3 region: CASSPPPSGGEQYF. Here the CDR3 DNA reads TGTGCCAGCTCACCACCCCCTAGCGGGGGCGAGCAGTACTTC. V usage is TRBV18 and J usage is TRBJ2-7, with 10 bases that match TRBD2. The CDR3 contains 14 residues. With 0 bases clipped from V and 6 bases from J, the junction kept 2 bases outside the gene matches. CDR1 and CDR2 from the germline V gene are KGHSH and LQKENI.

The rearrangement links TRBV7-9 to TRBJ2-3; 7 positions agree with TRBD1. The CDR3 totals 18 residues. Losses at the gene ends were 5 bases for V and 2 bases for J; bases not matched to a gene: 16. The germline V gene encodes CDR1 SEHNR and CDR2 FQNEAQ (reference sequence). The CDR3 spells CASSPLGGGTENTDTQYF. The CDR3 DNA follows: TGTGCCAGCAGCCCCTTAGGGGGTGGGACAGAGAACACAGATACGCAGTATTTT.

V usage is TRBV6-5 and J usage is TRBJ1-6, with 8 bases matching TRBD1. In germline, CDR1 is MNHEY, CDR2 SVGAGI. The CDR3 contains 15 residues. V was clipped by 6 bases and J by 10 bases; unmatched bases: 11. The CDR3 reads CASSYETGVGSPLHF. CDR3 in DNA: TGTGCCAGCAGCTACGAGACAGGGGTAGGGTCACCCCTCCACTTT.